The 10 T cell receptor beta chains reported below all come from one sample, sequenced in a study of blood T cell repertoires in COVID-19. Data came from immunoSEQ multiplex PCR; TCRdb stores just in-frame clones and leaves some out. Of a few hundred thousand clones in the sample, nearly 90% are singletons; the top ten hold around 2.3%. The sequencing input was peripheral blood. The receptors come from a woman aged 55-69 years with COVID-19, enrolled during active disease.

This chain uses TRBV4-3 with TRBJ1-2; D is possibly TRBD1 (5 bases). V lost 2 bases to trimming and J lost 5 bases, with 18 bases between them. The germline CDR1 and CDR2 sequences are LGHNA and YSLEER. The CDR3 spans 16 residues. The CDR3 loop reads CASSQRGLPLGYGYTF. CDR3 in DNA: TGCGCCAGCAGCCAAAGGGGACTACCGTTAGGATATGGCTACACCTTC.

The chain has TRBV29-1 and TRBJ2-5, with 13 bases that match TRBD2. V lost 0 bases, J lost 5 bases, and 12 bases stayed unmatched. Germline CDR1 is SQVTM and CDR2 is ANQGSEA. The CDR3 consists of 18 residues. The CDR3 sequence is CSVEDGLAGAFNEETQYF. DNA for the CDR3: TGCAGCGTTGAAGATGGACTAGCGGGGGCCTTCAATGAGGAGACCCAGTACTTC.

This clone was seen a single time. The chain carries TRBV29-1 and TRBJ1-1; D is possibly TRBD1 (6 bases). Deletions cut 6 bases from V and 5 bases from J, with 19 bases between. CDR1 and CDR2 from the germline V gene are SQVTM and ANQGSEA. The CDR3 runs 14 residues. CDR3 protein: CSVLTGPQGTEAFF. CDR3 DNA: TGCAGCGTGCTGACAGGCCCCCAAGGAACTGAAGCTTTCTTT.

J is TRBJ2-3 and V is TRBV4-3; D unresolved. The CDR3 spans 14 residues. Per the germline V gene, CDR1 is LGHNA and CDR2 is YSLEER. V lost 0 bases and J 3 bases, leaving 7 bases between the germline ends. The CDR3 sequence is CASSQDAATDTQYF. The CDR3 DNA reads as TGCGCCAGCAGCCAAGATGCGGCTACAGATACGCAGTATTTT.

V is TRBV5-4 and J is TRBJ1-2; 8 bases fit TRBD1. The J segment lost 4 bases and the V segment lost 4 bases, leaving 6 bases of the junction unmatched. This CDR3 is built from 14 residues. Germline V lookup: CDR1 SGHNT, CDR2 YYREEE (reference sequence). The CDR3 DNA reads as TGTGCCAGCAGCCCAGGGGGCGTGGGCTATGGCTACACCTTC. Translation: CASSPGGVGYGYTF.

The genes are TRBV12-3 or TRBV12-4 and TRBJ2-5; D gene unclear. The CDR3 is made up of 13 amino acids. The V and J ends lost 6 bases and 2 bases respectively, with 10 bases between them. As DNA, the CDR3 is TGTGCCAGCAGGCCGACATTTCAAGAGACCCAGTACTTC. It encodes CASRPTFQETQYF.

The CDR3 is CASSELVNTEAFF. The CDR3 coding sequence is TGTGCCAGCAGTGAATTAGTGAACACTGAAGCTTTCTTT. The V call is TRBV25-1, the J call TRBJ1-1; D is unclear. Germline-derived CDR1 and CDR2 are MGHDK and SYGVNS. This CDR3 is built from 13 residues. The germline V and J ends were trimmed by 1 base and 0 bases, with 3 bases remaining between them.

This clone was counted between two and nine times. The gene calls are TRBV18 and TRBJ1-2; 7 bases line up with TRBD1. Germline trimming cut 3 bases from V and 8 bases from J; bases unmatched to any gene: 6. From germline, CDR1 is KGHSH and CDR2 LQKENI. This CDR3 is 13 amino acids long. The CDR3 sequence is CASSPLRGFGYTF. The CDR3 DNA sequence: TGTGCCAGCTCACCCCTCAGGGGGTTCGGCTACACCTTC.

The chain has TRBV4-3 and TRBJ2-3; 10 bases line up with TRBD2. The CDR3 runs 15 residues. Germline-derived CDR1 and CDR2 are LGHNA and YSLEER. Losses at the gene ends were 4 bases for V and 0 bases for J; bases not matched to a gene: 1. CDR3 sequence (DNA): TGCGCCAGCAGCCTACTAGCGGGGAGCACAGATACGCAGTATTTT. Protein product: CASSLLAGSTDTQYF.

V usage is TRBV4-3 and J usage is TRBJ1-4; TRBD1 is a possible D gene (5 bases). The CDR3 spans 16 residues. Germline V gene sequence: CDR1 LGHNA, CDR2 YSLEER. Trimming removed 1 base at V and 6 bases at J, with 15 bases between. The CDR3 reads CASSQVGRPGDEKLFF. Written as DNA, the CDR3 is TGCGCCAGCAGCCAAGTAGGGAGGCCGGGGGATGAAAAACTGTTTTTT.